The sequence of this T cell receptor (beta chain) was determined in a study of tumor and adjacent non-tumor tissue in lung cancer. Findings of the study overall: Compared with tumor, normal lung showed significantly lower TCR diversity.

No cell sorting was done before RNA was extracted from the tissue. Newly diagnosed lung cancer patients had thoracic surgery in China, August–late 2014, without prior chemotherapy. In the case of this clonotype: Its antigen is undetermined.

A modified ARM-PCR protocol with three rounds of nested PCR amplified TCRbeta. One entry per CDR3 protein results from TCRdb running MiXCR on the multiplex PCR reads. The table includes more than 90,000 distinct CDR3 sequences, 65% to 75% detected once. The receptor comes from a man aged 60 to 69 with non-small cell lung cancer. Sequencing was carried out using lung tumor tissue.

CDR3 region: CASSFGGEKLFF. The CDR3 DNA is TGTGCCAGCAGCTTTGGGGGGGAAAAACTGTTTTTT. The chain is built from TRBV7-2 and TRBJ1-4; D may be TRBD1 (5 bases). CDR3 length: 12 amino acids. V was pared by 3 bases and J by 8 bases, with 7 bases between. Germline assignment: CDR1 SGHTA and CDR2 FQGNSA.